This TCR beta chain originates from a study of T cell responses to AZD1222 COVID-19 vaccine. Clones were read by immunoSEQ multiplex PCR, and TCRdb kept only the in-frame ones, dropping some. The sample yields roughly 150,000 clones, around 88% seen once. In regard to this clone: The antigen is not known.

Study-level results: Donors were mostly white British, more females; clonal diversity possibly underestimated. None of the repertoires were sampled until the peak T cell response had passed. Reportedly, nearly half the spike-specific TCRs target unmutated variant regions.

CDR1 SGHNT and CDR2 YYREEE come from the germline V gene (reference sequence). J gave up 0 bases and V 4 bases, and 4 bases lay outside the gene matches. The length of the CDR3 is 15 residues. The source material was peripheral blood, sampled on day 0 of AZD1222 vaccination. This receptor was taken from an adult in good health. The rearrangement joins TRBV5-4 to TRBJ2-3; 8 positions match TRBD1. DNA for the CDR3: TGTGCCAGCAGCGCGGGACAGGCTAGCACAGATACGCAGTATTTT. Its protein is CASSAGQASTDTQYF.